The rows below give T cell receptor beta chains drawn from one sample of a study of regulatory T cells in long-lasting Graves disease. TCRdb re-analysed the multiplex PCR reads in MiXCR, keeping a single row per CDR3 protein. The table lists about 450,000 distinct CDR3 sequences, around 15% of them singletons. These same records also appear under a second study, on T cells in Graves' hyperthyroidism and ophthalmopathy.

Sequences were derived from peripheral blood mononuclear cells (PBMCs), sampled at new diagnosis, from a patient treated with antithyroid drugs. These receptors all come from a woman in her 50s with Graves disease. Both conserved end residues are part of each CDR3. For some rows the clone size is stated as once, few or many, or as a class when expanded; others skip it.

cdr3_aa j_call clone_size v_call cdr3_length
CAWSVTTGRGRSYNEQFF TRBJ2-1 NA TRBV30 18
CAWSTTRTSGHSSYEQYF TRBJ2-7 few TRBV30 18
CASSIWTSTGELFF TRBJ2-2 NA TRBV19 14
CASSRNRGEYYEQYF TRBJ2-7 NA TRBV28 15
CASSYPTGRENTEAFF TRBJ1-1 many TRBV6-2/TRBV6-3 16
CASSEAASGRPHEQYF TRBJ2-7 many TRBV6-1 16
CSARDEGGVASSSYNEQFF TRBJ2-1 few TRBV20-1 19
CAWRGGWAEPSTDTQYF TRBJ2-3 NA TRBV30 17
CASSYSIGSRVISGANVLTF TRBJ2-6 NA TRBV6-2/TRBV6-3 20
CASSLSPGVDTQYF TRBJ2-3 NA TRBV28 14
CASSEDRGYYEQYF TRBJ2-7 NA TRBV7-9 14
CASSTSGYEQFF TRBJ2-1 few TRBV6-2/TRBV6-3 12
CASSYNLAGELFF TRBJ2-2 many TRBV11-2 13
CASNLDRGQETQYF TRBJ2-5 many TRBV28 14
CASMTGPATEAFF TRBJ1-1 NA TRBV28 13
CASSEVPGSTDTQYF TRBJ2-3 many TRBV6-1 15
CASSFGRRGEDEQFF TRBJ2-1 many TRBV5-8 15
CASSRPGLVIPYEQYF TRBJ2-7 many TRBV11-2 16
CASSLVPGQSFYGYTF TRBJ1-2 NA TRBV5-1 16
CASRRLAAQFF TRBJ2-1 few TRBV5-1 11
CASRAPYRGYGDTEAFF TRBJ1-1 NA TRBV6-4 17
CSVPDRGSTEAFF TRBJ1-1 NA TRBV20-1 13
CASSQETSNEQFF TRBJ2-1 few TRBV4-1 13
CASSVNSGTQYF TRBJ2-5 many TRBV9 12
CASSQGFDGYNSPLHF TRBJ1-6 few TRBV4-1 16
CASHSTGTTNEKLFF TRBJ1-4 many TRBV6-1 15
CASEGQGNQETQYF TRBJ2-5 many TRBV2 14
CASSLGNRLWGTSGRPSYNEQFF TRBJ2-1 many TRBV28 23
CSVSGTIPYEQYF TRBJ2-7 NA TRBV29-1 13
CSGSTPDRSQETQYF TRBJ2-5 many TRBV29-1 15
CASSSTSGPAPPDTQYF TRBJ2-3 NA TRBV9 17
CASAGDVYEQYF TRBJ2-7 many TRBV10-3 12
CASSPGSGDTQYF TRBJ2-3 many TRBV18 13
CASSQLAGDSGELFF TRBJ2-2 few TRBV3-1 15
CASRKQGGWYEQYF TRBJ2-7 NA TRBV28 14
CASSRGQGETNEKLFF TRBJ1-4 NA TRBV19 16
CASSPDRYPAGETQYF TRBJ2-5 many TRBV28 16
CASSLSAYGYTF TRBJ1-2 many TRBV12-3/TRBV12-4 12
CASNGGGAMNTEAFF TRBJ1-1 NA TRBV19 15
CASSTLTSGSYTGELFF TRBJ2-2 NA TRBV19 17
CASSEKVAGGTDTQYF TRBJ2-3 few TRBV6-2/TRBV6-3 16
CASRPSGQSYNEQFF TRBJ2-1 NA TRBV3-1 15
CASKGALDTEAFF TRBJ1-1 many TRBV19 13
CASSDPAYQETQYF TRBJ2-5 many TRBV18 14
CASTDSGPSGNTIYF TRBJ1-3 many TRBV6-1 15
CASSKLGLDSYEQYF TRBJ2-7 many TRBV6-1 15
CASSLTMGQAFSGANVLTF TRBJ2-6 many TRBV27 19
CASSLAQDTDTQYF TRBJ2-3 NA TRBV7-9 14
CSVERQGFETQYF TRBJ2-5 many TRBV29-1 13
CAINSQGGSYEQYF TRBJ2-7 NA TRBV10-3 14
CASSFEQGAPQYF TRBJ2-7 many TRBV5-1 13
CASSRPSWPRETQYF TRBJ2-5 NA TRBV5-6 15
CASRELAGATDTQYF TRBJ2-3 many TRBV5-1 15
CASSLVRASDQSSYEQYF TRBJ2-7 many TRBV5-5 18
CSAPGNTLSYEQYF TRBJ2-7 many TRBV20-1 14
CASSPGTGAEFQPQHF TRBJ1-5 NA TRBV19 16
CASSLSSSLSGANVLTF TRBJ2-6 few TRBV27 17
CSVTQGGWGTEAFF TRBJ1-1 many TRBV29-1 14
CASSQDLGGGQPQHF TRBJ1-5 NA TRBV3-1 15
CASSPPPGTGANVLTF TRBJ2-6 NA TRBV28 16